Listed here are 30 T cell receptor beta chains from one sample, sequenced in a study of Graves' ophthalmopathy and Graves' hyperthyroidism. RNA transcripts were the source from which TCR beta CDR3 regions were amplified. In the first round, RT-PCR was carried out with HTBI primers, and a multiplex PCR formed the second round. TCRdb re-called the multiplex PCR reads through MiXCR, storing one row per CDR3 protein. The data hold about 380,000 distinct CDR3 sequences, with 15% to 19% observed a single time. The sequencing input was peripheral blood. Receptor source: a woman younger than 35 with stable Graves' hyperthyroidism.

The chain uses TRBV6-1 and TRBJ1-1, with D uncertain. This CDR3 spans 12 amino acids. Trimming took off 11 bases at V and 1 base at J, with 11 bases between the two ends. In germline, CDR1 is MNHNS, CDR2 SASEGT. In DNA form, the CDR3 reads TGTGCCGGAGCCGGGTGGAACACTGAAGCTTTCTTT. This gives the protein CAGAGWNTEAFF.

In its sample, this clonotype was seen many times. CDR3 loop: CATSGSGTQYF. The CDR3 coding sequence is TGTGCCACCAGTGGAAGCGGGACCCAGTACTTC. The chain uses TRBV19 and TRBJ2-5; tentatively, D is TRBD2 (5 bases). In germline, CDR1 is LNHDA, CDR2 SQIVND (reference sequence). V dropped 10 bases and J dropped 7 bases, with 13 bases sitting between them. This CDR3 comprises 11 residues.

This chain connects TRBV18 to TRBJ1-1; TRBD1 might be the D (6 bases). Looked up from germline, CDR1 is KGHSH and CDR2 is LQKENI. V dropped 8 bases and J dropped 3 bases, with 16 bases sitting between them. The CDR3 spans 14 residues. The CDR3 DNA reads TGTGCCAGCCTACAGGGCGGCGGCGACACTGAAGCTTTCTTT. Translating gives CASLQGGGDTEAFF.

The CDR3 loop reads CATSRDRSGSEAFF. The DNA for the CDR3 is TGTGCCACCAGCAGAGATAGGTCGGGCAGTGAAGCTTTCTTT. This chain links TRBV15 with TRBJ1-1; D not certain. The CDR3 is 14 residues long. V shed 0 bases and J shed 7 bases, with 12 bases lying between them. Germline V gene sequence: CDR1 LNHNV, CDR2 YYDKDF (reference sequence).

This clonotype was seen ten or more times. The chain's CDR3 is CASSFPRRLYEQYF. CDR3 nucleotides: TGTGCCAGCAGTTTCCCAAGAAGGTTGTACGAGCAGTACTTC. V gene TRBV6-2 or TRBV6-3 combines with J gene TRBJ2-7; D uncertain. In germline, CDR1 is MNHEY, CDR2 SVGEGT. The CDR3 is made up of 14 amino acids. V lost 4 bases, J lost 4 bases, and 14 bases lay in between.

This clonotype was observed at least ten times. This chain uses TRBV2 with TRBJ2-6, with TRBD2 identical over 7 bases. The V gene end was trimmed by 4 bases and the J gene end by 0 bases; junction bases not matched to a gene: 9. The CDR3 consists of 18 residues. The germline CDR1 and CDR2 sequences are SNHLY and FYNNEI. The CDR3 coding sequence is TGTGCCAGCAGTGTTTGGCTAGCGGTGGGCTCTGGGGCCAACGTCCTGACTTTC. It codes for CASSVWLAVGSGANVLTF. The variable domain in full, with the rest retrieved from reference TRBV2 and TRBJ2-6, is EPEVTQTPSHQVTQMGQEVILRCVPISNHLYFYWYRQILGQKVEFLVSFYNNEISEKSEIFDDQFSVERPDGSNFTLKIRSTKLEDSAMYFCASSVWLAVGSGANVLTFGAGSRLTVL.

This clonotype has just a few counts. The chain combines TRBV11-3 with TRBJ1-6, with TRBD1 matching 7 bases. There are 14 residues in the CDR3. Germline V gene lookup returns CDR1 SGHNT and CDR2 YENEEA. V lost 3 bases and J lost 9; bases outside the gene matches: 5. The DNA of the CDR3 is TGTGCCAGCAGCTTTGGCAGGGGGAGTTCACCCCTCCACTTT. Amino acids: CASSFGRGSSPLHF.

This clonotype was observed at least ten times. The rearrangement uses TRBV7-9 and TRBJ2-7; D could derive from TRBD1 or TRBD2 (5 bases each). Germline V gene lookup returns CDR1 SEHNR and CDR2 FQNEAQ (reference sequence). V was cut by 6 bases and J by 0 bases, with 12 bases left in between. The CDR3 sequence is 14 residues long. The CDR3 region has the DNA TGTGCCAGCAGGTCCGGGACGGCCTCCTACGAGCAGTACTTC. It encodes CASRSGTASYEQYF.

The chain combines TRBV5-1 with TRBJ2-5; D call uncertain. Germline loops: CDR1 SGHRS, CDR2 YFSETQ. V was trimmed by 0 bases and J by 1 base, leaving 10 bases between them. The CDR3 sequence is 15 residues long. The CDR3 DNA reads as TGCGCCAGCAGCTTGGAAGGCGGAACCCAAGAGACCCAGTACTTC. This encodes CASSLEGGTQETQYF.

This clonotype has a handful of counts. An end of the junction differs from the germline gene, which may be a read error. In nucleotides, the CDR3 is TGTGCCAGCAGTACAGCCGGGACAGTAAAAAACATTAAGTACTTC. Translating gives CASSTAGTVKNIKYF. The chain has TRBV6-2 or TRBV6-3 and TRBJ2-4; TRBD1 matches at 7 bases. This CDR3 has 15 residues. The V gene's germline CDR1 is MNHEY and CDR2 SVGEGT.

This clonotype occurred many times. The chain recombines TRBV12-3 or TRBV12-4 with TRBJ1-5; D unresolved. The length of the CDR3 is 12 residues. Trimming pared 5 bases from V and 2 bases from J, leaving 4 bases between. Here the CDR3 DNA reads TGTGCCAGCAGTCCCCGCAATCAGCCCCAGCATTTT. Translated: CASSPRNQPQHF.

J is TRBJ1-2 and V is TRBV6-5, with a possible D match to TRBD1 (6 bases). V shed 3 bases and J shed 2 bases, with 10 bases lying between them. The CDR3 totals 14 residues. CDR1 and CDR2 from the germline V gene are MNHEY and SVGAGI. CDR3 bases: TGTGCCAGCAGTTATTTTGGGGGCAACTATGGCTACACCTTC. It codes for CASSYFGGNYGYTF.

This clonotype was found many times. The V gene is TRBV12-3 or TRBV12-4, the J gene TRBJ2-5; D not resolved. V was shortened by 0 bases and J by 4 bases, with 6 bases between the two germline ends. The CDR3 runs to 13 residues. DNA of the CDR3: TGTGCCAGCAGTTTAGCAATGGTAGAGACCCAGTACTTC. Amino acid sequence: CASSLAMVETQYF.

The table lists this clonotype with many counts. The CDR3, as DNA: TGTGCCAGCAGCTTGAGGGACAGGGTAGCGCAAGAGACCCAGTACTTC. It is translated as CASSLRDRVAQETQYF. This chain connects TRBV11-2 to TRBJ2-5; 9 bases are shared with TRBD1. CDR1 SGHAT and CDR2 FQNNGV come from the germline V gene. Losses at the gene ends were 3 bases for V and 2 bases for J; bases not matched to a gene: 7. CDR3 length: 16 residues.

In this sample, this clonotype turned up many times. The chain has TRBV7-3 and TRBJ2-2; TRBD2 matches at 9 bases. V was pared by 1 base and J by 7 bases, with 7 bases of the junction left unmatched. The length of the CDR3 is 16 residues. The germline V gene encodes CDR1 SGHTA and CDR2 FQGTGA. CDR3 DNA: TGTGCCAGCAGCTTAAGGCGGGGGGGCAAAATCGGGGAGCTGTTTTTT. Protein product: CASSLRRGGKIGELFF.

This clonotype was observed at least ten times. The chain has TRBV6-1 and TRBJ2-7; D is undetermined. The germline gives CDR1 MNHNS, CDR2 SASEGT. CDR3 length: 17 residues. V was shortened by 6 bases and J by 2 bases, with 23 bases between the two germline ends. As DNA, the CDR3 is TGTGCCAGCAGGGAAAGATCGGTAAGGGTCTCCGCCTACGAGCAGTACTTC. Translated, it gives CASRERSVRVSAYEQYF.

This clonotype was observed many times. The chain has TRBV6-5 and TRBJ2-5, with D perhaps TRBD2 (6 bases). Between the trimmed V and J ends, which lost 5 bases and 5 bases, there was a span of 18 bases. From germline, CDR1 is MNHEY and CDR2 SVGAGI. There are 15 residues in the CDR3. The CDR3 reads CASSTIRTTGETQYF. The CDR3 DNA reads TGTGCCAGCAGTACTATTCGGACTACTGGTGAGACCCAGTACTTC.

This clonotype was counted at least ten times. CDR3 coding DNA: TGTGCCAGCAGTCCTGTAATGGGACGCAACTCCTACGAGCAGTACTTC. As protein: CASSPVMGRNSYEQYF. The J gene is TRBJ2-7, the V gene TRBV12-3 or TRBV12-4; possibly TRBD1 or TRBD2 for D (5 bases each). The V end was cut by 5 bases, the J end by 0 bases, with 17 bases between. This CDR3 contains 16 residues.

The sample holds many counts of this clonotype. This chain links TRBV5-1 with TRBJ1-1; tentative D call: TRBD1 (5 bases). The CDR3 has 12 residues. Germline V gives CDR1 SGHRS, CDR2 YFSETQ. V dropped 4 bases and J dropped 8 bases, with 12 bases sitting between them. The CDR3 DNA reads as TGCGCCAGCAGCCGGAGGGGAGGGGAAGCTTTCTTT. It is translated as CASSRRGGEAFF.

This clonotype was counted at least ten times. In DNA, the CDR3 is TGCGCCAGCAGCGGGACTCGCGGGGGGGCGATCCCAGAGACCCAGTACTTC. Encoded protein: CASSGTRGGAIPETQYF. The chain recombines TRBV5-1 with TRBJ2-5; 9 positions match TRBD2. V lost 4 bases to trimming and J lost 4 bases; unmatched junction nucleotides: 14. CDR3 size: 17 residues. The germline gives CDR1 SGHRS, CDR2 YFSETQ.

This clonotype appeared many times. The chain couples TRBV18 to TRBJ2-7, with D tentatively TRBD2 (6 bases). This CDR3 comprises 13 residues. Germline V gives CDR1 KGHSH, CDR2 LQKENI. With 3 bases removed from V and 5 bases from J, the gap between germline ends came to 11 bases. Here the CDR3 DNA reads TGTGCCAGCTCACCGGGGAGGTCCGACGAGCAGTACTTC. Amino acid sequence: CASSPGRSDEQYF.

The CDR3 DNA follows: TGTGCCAGCAGCCGGGGAGTGGGGGGGCCCGGGGAGCTGTTTTTT. The encoded protein is CASSRGVGGPGELFF. The rearrangement links TRBV7-2 to TRBJ2-2, with a tentative D call TRBD2 (7 bases). The V end was cut by 5 bases, the J end by 6 bases, with 16 bases between. The CDR3 runs to 15 residues. Germline values: CDR1 SGHTA, CDR2 FQGNSA.

V usage is TRBV7-9 and J usage is TRBJ1-1; D not resolved. CDR1 is SEHNR, CDR2 FQNEAQ, per germline (reference sequence). Trimming took 6 bases from V and 3 from J, leaving 8 bases between them. The CDR3 sequence is 12 residues long. In nucleotides, the CDR3 is TGTGCCAGCAGAGACACTTACACTGAAGCTTTCTTT. It translates to CASRDTYTEAFF.

The chain uses TRBV10-3 and TRBJ1-4, with D uncertain. V lost 4 bases and J 0 bases, leaving 6 bases between the germline ends. Germline V lookup: CDR1 ENHRY, CDR2 SYGVKD. This CDR3 is built from 14 residues. In DNA, the CDR3 is TGTGCCATCAGTGTCACGGCAACTAATGAAAAACTGTTTTTT. It yields the protein CAISVTATNEKLFF.

The chain uses TRBV5-1 and TRBJ2-5, with a weak D call TRBD1 (10 bases). This CDR3 spans 18 amino acids. Trimming cost V 3 bases and J 4 bases, with 25 bases left between them. Germline CDR1 and CDR2: SGHRS and YFSETQ. This CDR3 reads CASSSPSTGGGGGETQYF. In nucleotides, the CDR3 is TGCGCCAGCAGCTCGCCCTCGACAGGGGGCGGGGGGGGAGAGACCCAGTACTTC.

This clonotype was seen only a few times. The chain recombines TRBV18 with TRBJ2-7; 12 positions match TRBD2. This CDR3 comprises 15 residues. With 2 bases clipped from V and 3 bases from J, the junction kept 2 bases outside the gene matches. Germline loops: CDR1 KGHSH, CDR2 LQKENI. CDR3 sequence: CASSPTSGGNYEQYF. CDR3 DNA: TGTGCCAGCTCACCAACTAGCGGGGGGAACTACGAGCAGTACTTC.

This clonotype was recorded at least ten times. This chain uses TRBV19 with TRBJ2-2, with 8 bases identical to TRBD1. In germline, CDR1 is LNHDA, CDR2 SQIVND (reference sequence). Losses at the gene ends were 7 bases for V and 5 bases for J; bases not matched to a gene: 12. This CDR3 region has 16 residues. DNA of the CDR3: TGTGCCAGTATCACACGCGGGACAGGACGAACCGGGGAGCTGTTTTTT. It yields the protein CASITRGTGRTGELFF.

This clonotype was counted many times. The chain employs TRBV6-5 and TRBJ1-1; D may be TRBD1 (6 bases). Trimming removed 4 bases at V and 4 bases at J, with 10 bases between. The germline V gene has CDR1 MNHEY and CDR2 SVGAGI. This CDR3 spans 13 amino acids. CDR3 DNA: TGTGCCAGCAGTTTCGGACAGTCCACTGAAGCTTTCTTT. Translating it yields CASSFGQSTEAFF.

This clonotype was seen at least ten times. The chain joins TRBV7-2 to TRBJ1-2, with TRBD1 matching 9 bases. The CDR3 consists of 14 residues. The germline CDR1 and CDR2 sequences are SGHTA and FQGNSA. Trimming at V came to 5 bases and at J to 3 bases, leaving 4 bases not matched to a gene. The CDR3 nucleotides are TGTGCCAGCAGCGTGGACAGGGGCTACTATGGCTACACCTTC. Translated, it gives CASSVDRGYYGYTF.

This clonotype was observed many times. This chain joins TRBV7-6 and TRBJ2-5; D perhaps matches TRBD1 (5 bases). Per germline, CDR1 SGHVS and CDR2 FNYEAQ. Trimming stripped 1 base from V and 2 bases from J, with 14 bases between. This CDR3 is built from 16 residues. The CDR3 coding sequence is TGTGCCAGCAGCTTAGAGAGGCAGGGCCGACAAGAGACCCAGTACTTC. This translates into CASSLERQGRQETQYF.